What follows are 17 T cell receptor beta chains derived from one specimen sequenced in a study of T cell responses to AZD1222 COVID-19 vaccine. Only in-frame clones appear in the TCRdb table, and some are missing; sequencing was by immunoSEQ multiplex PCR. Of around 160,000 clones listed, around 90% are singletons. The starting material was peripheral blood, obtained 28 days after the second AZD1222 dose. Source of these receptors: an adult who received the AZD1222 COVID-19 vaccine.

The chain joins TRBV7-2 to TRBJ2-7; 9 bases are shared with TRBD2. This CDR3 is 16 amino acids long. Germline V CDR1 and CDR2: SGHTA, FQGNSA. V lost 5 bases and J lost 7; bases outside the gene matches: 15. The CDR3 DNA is TGTGCCAGCAGCCCCGGGGGTAGCGGGGGAGGTTGGGAGCAGTACTTC. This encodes CASSPGGSGGGWEQYF.

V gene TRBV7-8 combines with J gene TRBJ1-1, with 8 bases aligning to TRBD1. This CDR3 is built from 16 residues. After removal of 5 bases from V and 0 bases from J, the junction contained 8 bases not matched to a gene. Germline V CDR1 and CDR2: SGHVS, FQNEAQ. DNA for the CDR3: TGTGCCAGCAGCCCTCCCGGGACAGGATTGAACACTGAAGCTTTCTTT. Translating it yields CASSPPGTGLNTEAFF.

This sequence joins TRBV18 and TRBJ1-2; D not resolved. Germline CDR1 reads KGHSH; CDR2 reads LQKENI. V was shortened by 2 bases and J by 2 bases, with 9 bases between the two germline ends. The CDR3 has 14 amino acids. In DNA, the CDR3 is TGTGCCAGCTCACCAGCGCCGGAAAACTATGGCTACACCTTC. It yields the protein CASSPAPENYGYTF.

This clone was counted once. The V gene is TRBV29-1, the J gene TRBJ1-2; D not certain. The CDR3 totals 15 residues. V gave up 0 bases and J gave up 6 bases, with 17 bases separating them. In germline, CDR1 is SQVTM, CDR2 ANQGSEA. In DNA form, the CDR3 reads TGCAGCGTTGAAGATGGGAGGTCCCTAGCAGATGGCTACACCTTC. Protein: CSVEDGRSLADGYTF.

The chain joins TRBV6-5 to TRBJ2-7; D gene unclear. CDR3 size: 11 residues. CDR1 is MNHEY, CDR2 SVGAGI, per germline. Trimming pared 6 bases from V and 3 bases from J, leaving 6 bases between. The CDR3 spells CASSHHYEQYF. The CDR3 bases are TGTGCCAGCAGCCACCACTACGAGCAGTACTTC.

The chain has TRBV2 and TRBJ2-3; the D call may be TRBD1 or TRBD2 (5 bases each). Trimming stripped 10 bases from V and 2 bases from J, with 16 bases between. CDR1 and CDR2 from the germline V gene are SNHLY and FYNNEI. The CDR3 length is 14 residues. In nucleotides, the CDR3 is TGTGCCACCCTTCGGATGGGGGACACAGATACGCAGTATTTT. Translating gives CATLRMGDTDTQYF.

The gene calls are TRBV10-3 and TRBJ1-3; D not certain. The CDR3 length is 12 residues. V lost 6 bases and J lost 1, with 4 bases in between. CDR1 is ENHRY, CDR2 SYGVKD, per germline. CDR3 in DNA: TGTGCCATCAGGGGGTCTGGAAACACCATATATTTT. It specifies CAIRGSGNTIYF.

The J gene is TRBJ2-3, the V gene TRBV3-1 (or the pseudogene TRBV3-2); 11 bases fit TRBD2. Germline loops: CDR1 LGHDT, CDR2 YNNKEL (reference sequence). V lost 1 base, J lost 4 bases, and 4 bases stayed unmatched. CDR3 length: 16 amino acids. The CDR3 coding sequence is TGTGCCAGCAGCCAAGCCCCTAGCGGGGGGTCAGATACGCAGTATTTT. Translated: CASSQAPSGGSDTQYF.

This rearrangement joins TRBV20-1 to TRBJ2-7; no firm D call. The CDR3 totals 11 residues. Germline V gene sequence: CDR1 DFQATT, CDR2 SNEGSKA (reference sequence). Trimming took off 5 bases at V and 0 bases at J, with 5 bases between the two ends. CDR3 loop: CSAPFSYEQYF. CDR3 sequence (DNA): TGCAGTGCTCCATTCTCCTACGAGCAGTACTTC.

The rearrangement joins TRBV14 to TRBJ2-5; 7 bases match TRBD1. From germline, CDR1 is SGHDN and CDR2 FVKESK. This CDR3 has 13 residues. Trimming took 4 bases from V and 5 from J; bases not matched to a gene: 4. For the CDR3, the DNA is TGTGCCAGCAGCCTAGGACAGGTGGAGACCCAGTACTTC. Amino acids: CASSLGQVETQYF. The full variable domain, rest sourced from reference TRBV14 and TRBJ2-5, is EAGVTQFPSHSVIEKGQTVTLRCDPISGHDNLYWYRRVMGKEIKFLLHFVKESKQDESGMPNNRFLAERTGGTYSTLKVQPAELEDSGVYFCASSLGQVETQYFGPGTRLLVL.

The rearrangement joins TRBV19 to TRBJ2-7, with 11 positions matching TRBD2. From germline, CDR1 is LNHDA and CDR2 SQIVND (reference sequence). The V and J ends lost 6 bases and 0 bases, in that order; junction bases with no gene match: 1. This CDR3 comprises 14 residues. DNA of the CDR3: TGTGCCAGTAGCGGACTAGCGGGCTCCTACGAGCAGTACTTC. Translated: CASSGLAGSYEQYF.

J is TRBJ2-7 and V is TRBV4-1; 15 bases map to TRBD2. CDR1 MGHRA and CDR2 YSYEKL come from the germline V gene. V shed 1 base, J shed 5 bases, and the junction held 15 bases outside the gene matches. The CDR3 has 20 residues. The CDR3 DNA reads TGCGCCAGCAGCCAAGGGGGACTAGCGGGGGGACCAACTAACTCAGACGAGCAGTACTTC. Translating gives CASSQGGLAGGPTNSDEQYF.

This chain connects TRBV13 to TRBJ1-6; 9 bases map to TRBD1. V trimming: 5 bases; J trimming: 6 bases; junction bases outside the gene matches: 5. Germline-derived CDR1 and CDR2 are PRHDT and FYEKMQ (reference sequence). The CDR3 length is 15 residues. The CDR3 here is CASSPTQGANSPLHF. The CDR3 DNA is TGTGCCAGCAGCCCAACACAGGGGGCTAATTCACCCCTCCACTTT.

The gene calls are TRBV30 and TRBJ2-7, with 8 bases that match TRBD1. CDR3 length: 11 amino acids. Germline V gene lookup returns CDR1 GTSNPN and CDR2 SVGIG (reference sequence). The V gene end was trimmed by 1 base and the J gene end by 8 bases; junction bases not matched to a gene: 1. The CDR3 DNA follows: TGTGCCTGGAGTGCAGGGGGCCAGCAGTACTTC. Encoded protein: CAWSAGGQQYF. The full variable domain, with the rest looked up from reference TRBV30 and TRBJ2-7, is SQTIHQWPATLVQPVGSPLSLECTVEGTSNPNLYWYRQAAGRGLQLLFYSVGIGQISSEVPQNLSASRPQDRQFILSSKKLLLSDSGFYLCAWSAGGQQYFGPGTRLTVT.

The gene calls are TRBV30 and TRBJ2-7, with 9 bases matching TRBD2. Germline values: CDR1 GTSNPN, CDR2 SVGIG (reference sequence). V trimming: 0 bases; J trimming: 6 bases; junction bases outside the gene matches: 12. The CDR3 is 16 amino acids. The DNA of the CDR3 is TGTGCCTGGAGTGTACGTAGAGTAGCGGGAGTTTCCGAGCAGTACTTC. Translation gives CAWSVRRVAGVSEQYF.

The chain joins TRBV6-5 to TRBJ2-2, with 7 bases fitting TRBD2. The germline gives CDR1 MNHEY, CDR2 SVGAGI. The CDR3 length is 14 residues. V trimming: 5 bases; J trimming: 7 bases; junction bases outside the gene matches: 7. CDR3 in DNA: TGTGCCAGCAGTAAGGCTAGCGGAAACGGGGAGCTGTTTTTT. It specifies CASSKASGNGELFF.

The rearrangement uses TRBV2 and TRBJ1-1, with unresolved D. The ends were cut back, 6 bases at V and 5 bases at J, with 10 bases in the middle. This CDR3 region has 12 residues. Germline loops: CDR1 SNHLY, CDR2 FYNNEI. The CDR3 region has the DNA TGTGCCAGCAGGGCACAGCCAACTGAAGCTTTCTTT. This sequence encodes CASRAQPTEAFF.